The entry below describes one TCR beta chain. This specimen comes from a study of blood T cell repertoires in COVID-19. In the study overall: Spain, Italy and the United States supplied samples that represented acute and convalescent COVID-19.

The study drew participants aged roughly 18 to 95 years from 20 to 30 US areas. Trimming left V 7 bases short and J 3 bases short, with 19 bases between. This CDR3 is built from 15 residues. In germline, CDR1 is MNHEY, CDR2 SVGAGI. The table came from immunoSEQ multiplex PCR; TCRdb's copy has only in-frame clones and leaves some out. The table lists 250,000 to 300,000 clones, approximately 84% of them singletons. This chain uses TRBV6-5 with TRBJ2-7; TRBD1 might be the D (7 bases). This receptor was taken from a young man who had recovered from COVID-19. Source material: PBMCs or T cells enriched from blood (not recorded which). This chain's CDR3 is CASTPRQGGYYEQYF. In DNA form, the CDR3 reads TGTGCCAGCACCCCGAGACAGGGAGGCTACTACGAGCAGTACTTC.